This T cell receptor (beta chain) is from a study of blood T cell repertoires in COVID-19. Study details: Sites across the United States, Italy and Spain contributed samples from acute and convalescent COVID-19. Sources were T cells, B-cell-depleted T cells, or PBMCs; the material itself was cDNA or gDNA.

The CDR3 covers 15 residues. The germline V gene has CDR1 LGHNA and CDR2 YSLEER. Trimming stripped 1 base from V and 3 bases from J, with 12 bases between. In the original processing: Amplification of reference gene primers was used by the study to estimate nucleated cell counts. Measured with immunoSEQ multiplex PCR; TCRdb has only the in-frame clones, and not every one. V, J and clone size were drawn from that table, and D and trimming were deduced from the DNA. The sample shows some 120,000 clones, roughly 76% of them seen only once. The clonotype was recovered from a human donor in a cohort sampled during active COVID-19. The sequencing input was peripheral blood. The rearrangement uses TRBV4-3 and TRBJ1-2; D is unclear. CDR3 nucleotide sequence: TGCGCCAGCAGCCAAGGAGGCTCTAGTCACTATGGCTACACCTTC. Encoded protein: CASSQGGSSHYGYTF.